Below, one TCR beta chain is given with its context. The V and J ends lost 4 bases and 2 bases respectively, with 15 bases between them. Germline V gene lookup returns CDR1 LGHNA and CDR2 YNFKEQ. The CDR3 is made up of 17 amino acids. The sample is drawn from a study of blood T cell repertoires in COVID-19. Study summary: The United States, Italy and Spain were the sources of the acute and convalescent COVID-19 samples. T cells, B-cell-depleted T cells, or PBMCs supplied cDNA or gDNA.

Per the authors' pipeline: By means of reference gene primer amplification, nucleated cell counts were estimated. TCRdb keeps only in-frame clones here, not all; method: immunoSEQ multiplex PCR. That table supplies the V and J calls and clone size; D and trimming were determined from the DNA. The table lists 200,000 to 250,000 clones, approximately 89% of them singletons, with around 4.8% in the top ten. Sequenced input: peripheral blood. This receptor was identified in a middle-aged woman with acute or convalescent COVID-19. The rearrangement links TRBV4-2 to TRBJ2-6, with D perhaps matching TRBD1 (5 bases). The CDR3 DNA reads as TGTGCCAGCAGCCCTTTCTCGCAGGGTCCTGGGGCCAACGTCCTGACTTTC. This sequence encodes CASSPFSQGPGANVLTF.